Described below is a single T cell receptor (beta chain) sequence and its context. This entry belongs to a study of blood T cell repertoires in COVID-19. In the study overall: There were acute and convalescent COVID-19 samples, and they came from the United States, Italy and Spain. The analysed material was cDNA or gDNA that came from T cells, B-cell-depleted T cells, or PBMCs.

Germline loops: CDR1 MDHEN, CDR2 SYDVKM. The CDR3 sequence is 13 residues long. Between the trimmed V and J ends, which lost 6 bases and 2 bases, there was a span of 11 bases. Under the authors' procedure: Cell counts per sample came from amplifying reference gene primers. This table comes from immunoSEQ multiplex PCR, and its TCRdb copy is limited to in-frame clones, with some not included. V and J calls and clone size are copied from that table; D and trimming were computed from the DNA. The data hold fewer than 150,000 clones, with around 84% observed a single time. This chain connects TRBV28 to TRBJ2-7; D remains unclear. Material: peripheral blood. The sequence was collected from a human donor in a cohort sampled during active COVID-19. CDR3 nucleotide sequence: TGTGCCAGCAGCCCCGGTTTTCCCTACGAGCAGTACTTC. The encoded protein is CASSPGFPYEQYF.